This TCR beta chain was captured by sequencing in a study of CD8+CD57+ T cells in acquired aplastic anemia. Overall study context: Sorted CD4+ and CD8+ cells yielded roughly 3.2 ug of DNA on average. Study findings and constraints: Overlap between patients and controls comprised about 28 CD8+ CDR3 sequences.

In germline, CDR1 is WSHSY, CDR2 SAAADI. The CDR3 is made up of 13 amino acids. Trimming cost V 3 bases and J 3 bases, with 6 bases left between them. Comment on this clonotype: What it binds is unknown.

Template material for TCR beta VDJ and CDR3 profiling consisted of genomic DNA. TCRdb reprocessed the reads via MiXCR and lists one record per CDR3 protein. The sample lists about 80,000 distinct CDR3 sequences; 40% to 55% were seen once. Sequencing was performed on sorted CD4+, CD8+, or CD8+CD57+ T cells (not recorded which) from PBMCs. The receptor was derived from a human donor in good health, serving as a control. The rearrangement links TRBV10-2 to TRBJ1-5; D is uncertain. As DNA, the CDR3 is TGCGCCAGCAGTGAAAAGTTCAATCAGCCCCAGCATTTT. Amino acid sequence: CASSEKFNQPQHF.